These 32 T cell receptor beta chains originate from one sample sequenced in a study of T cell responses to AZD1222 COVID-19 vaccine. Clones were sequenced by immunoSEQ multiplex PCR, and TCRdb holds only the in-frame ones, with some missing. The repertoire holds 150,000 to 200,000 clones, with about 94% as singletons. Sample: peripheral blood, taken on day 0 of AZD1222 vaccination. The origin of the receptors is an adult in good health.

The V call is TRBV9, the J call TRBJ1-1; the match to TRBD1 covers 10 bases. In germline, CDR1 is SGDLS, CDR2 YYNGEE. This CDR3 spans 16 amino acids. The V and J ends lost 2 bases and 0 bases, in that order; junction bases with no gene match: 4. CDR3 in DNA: TGTGCCAGCAGCGTCCTGGACAGGGGGATGAACACTGAAGCTTTCTTT. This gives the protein CASSVLDRGMNTEAFF.

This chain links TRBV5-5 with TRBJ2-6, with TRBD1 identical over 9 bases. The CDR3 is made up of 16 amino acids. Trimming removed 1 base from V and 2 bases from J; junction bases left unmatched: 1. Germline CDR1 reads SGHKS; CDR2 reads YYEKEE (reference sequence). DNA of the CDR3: TGTGCCAGCAGCTTGAGACAGGGGGCTGGGGCCAACGTCCTGACTTTC. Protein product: CASSLRQGAGANVLTF.

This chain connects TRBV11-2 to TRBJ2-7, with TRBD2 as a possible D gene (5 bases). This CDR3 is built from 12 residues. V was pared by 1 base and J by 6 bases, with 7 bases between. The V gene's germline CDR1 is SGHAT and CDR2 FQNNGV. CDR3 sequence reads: CASSLGAGEQYF. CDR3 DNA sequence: TGTGCCAGCAGCTTAGGGGCGGGCGAGCAGTACTTC.

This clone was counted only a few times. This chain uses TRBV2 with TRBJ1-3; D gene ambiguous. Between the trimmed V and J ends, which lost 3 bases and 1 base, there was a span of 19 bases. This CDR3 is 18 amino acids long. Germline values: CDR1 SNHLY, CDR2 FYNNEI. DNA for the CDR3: TGTGCCAGCAGTGACGAGGGAACTCGACGGCTATCTGGAAACACCATATATTTT. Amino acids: CASSDEGTRRLSGNTIYF.

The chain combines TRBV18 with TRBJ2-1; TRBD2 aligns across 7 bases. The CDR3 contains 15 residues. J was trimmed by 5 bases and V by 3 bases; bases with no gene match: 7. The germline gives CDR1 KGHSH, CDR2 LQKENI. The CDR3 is CASSPGGSRDNEQFF. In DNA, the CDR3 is TGTGCCAGCTCACCGGGCGGGAGTCGCGACAATGAGCAGTTCTTC.

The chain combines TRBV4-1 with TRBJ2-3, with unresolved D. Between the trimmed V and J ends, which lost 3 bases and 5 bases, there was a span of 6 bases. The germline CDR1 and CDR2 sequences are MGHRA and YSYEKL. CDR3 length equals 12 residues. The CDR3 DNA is TGCGCCAGCAGCCATGTTATAGATACGCAGTATTTT. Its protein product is CASSHVIDTQYF.

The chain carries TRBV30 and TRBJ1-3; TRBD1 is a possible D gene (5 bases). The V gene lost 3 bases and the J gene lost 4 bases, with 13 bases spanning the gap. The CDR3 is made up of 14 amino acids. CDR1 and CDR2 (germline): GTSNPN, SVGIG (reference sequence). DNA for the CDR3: TGTGCCTGGAGGGATACAGGAGTGGGAAACACCATATATTTT. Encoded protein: CAWRDTGVGNTIYF. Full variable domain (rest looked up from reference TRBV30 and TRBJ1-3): SQTIHQWPATLVQPVGSPLSLECTVEGTSNPNLYWYRQAAGRGLQLLFYSVGIGQISSEVPQNLSASRPQDRQFILSSKKLLLSDSGFYLCAWRDTGVGNTIYFGEGSWLTVV.

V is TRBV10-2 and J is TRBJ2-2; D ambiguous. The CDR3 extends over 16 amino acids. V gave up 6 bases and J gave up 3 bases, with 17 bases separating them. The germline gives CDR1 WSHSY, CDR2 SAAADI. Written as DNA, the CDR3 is TGCGCCAGCAGGGCCTCCCGGCTAGGAGACACCGGGGAGCTGTTTTTT. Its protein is CASRASRLGDTGELFF.

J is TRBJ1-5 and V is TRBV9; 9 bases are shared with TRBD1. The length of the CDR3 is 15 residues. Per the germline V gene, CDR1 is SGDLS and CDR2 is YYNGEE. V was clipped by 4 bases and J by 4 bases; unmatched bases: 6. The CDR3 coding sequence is TGTGCCAGCAGCTCAGGACAGGGGACTAATCAGCCCCAGCATTTT. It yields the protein CASSSGQGTNQPQHF. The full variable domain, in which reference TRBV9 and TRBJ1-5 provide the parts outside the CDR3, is DSGVTQTPKHLITATGQRVTLRCSPRSGDLSVYWYQQSLDQGLQFLIQYYNGEERAKGNILERFSAQQFPDLHSELNLSSLELGDSALYFCASSSGQGTNQPQHFGDGTRLSIL.

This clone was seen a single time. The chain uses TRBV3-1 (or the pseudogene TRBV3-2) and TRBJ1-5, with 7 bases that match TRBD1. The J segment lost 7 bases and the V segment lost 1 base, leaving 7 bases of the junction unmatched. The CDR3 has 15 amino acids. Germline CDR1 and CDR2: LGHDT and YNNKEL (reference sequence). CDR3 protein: CASSQVDRVKQPQHF. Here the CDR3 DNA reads TGTGCCAGCAGCCAAGTTGACAGGGTAAAACAGCCCCAGCATTTT.

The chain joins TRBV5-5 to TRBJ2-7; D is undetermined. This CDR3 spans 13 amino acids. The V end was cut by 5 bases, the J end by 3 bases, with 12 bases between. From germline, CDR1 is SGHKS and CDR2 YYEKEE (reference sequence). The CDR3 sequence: CASSGDILYEQYF. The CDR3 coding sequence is TGTGCCAGCAGTGGTGACATTCTCTACGAGCAGTACTTC.

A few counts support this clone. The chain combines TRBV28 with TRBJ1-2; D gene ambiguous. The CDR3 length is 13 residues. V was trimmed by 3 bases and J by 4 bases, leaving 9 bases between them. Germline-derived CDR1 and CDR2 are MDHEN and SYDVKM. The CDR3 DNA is TGTGCCAGCAGTTTGTACAGTCGCTATGGCTACACCTTC. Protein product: CASSLYSRYGYTF.

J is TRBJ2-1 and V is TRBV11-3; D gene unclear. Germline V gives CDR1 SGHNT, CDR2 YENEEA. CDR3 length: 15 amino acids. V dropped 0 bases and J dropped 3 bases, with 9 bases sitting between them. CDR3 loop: CASSLDPASYNEQFF. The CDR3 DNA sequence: TGTGCCAGCAGCTTAGACCCCGCCAGCTACAATGAGCAGTTCTTC.

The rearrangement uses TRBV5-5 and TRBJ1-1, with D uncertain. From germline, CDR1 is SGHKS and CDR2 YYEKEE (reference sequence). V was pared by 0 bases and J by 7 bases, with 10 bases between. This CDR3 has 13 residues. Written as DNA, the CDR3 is TGTGCCAGCAGCTTGGCCCGGCTGAATGAAGCTTTCTTT. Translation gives CASSLARLNEAFF.

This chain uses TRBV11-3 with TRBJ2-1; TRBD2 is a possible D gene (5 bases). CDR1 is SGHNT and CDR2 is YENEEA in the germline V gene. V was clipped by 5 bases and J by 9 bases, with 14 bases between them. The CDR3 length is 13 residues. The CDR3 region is CASSPRLSSEQFF. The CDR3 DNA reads TGTGCCAGCAGCCCACGACTATCAAGTGAGCAGTTCTTC.

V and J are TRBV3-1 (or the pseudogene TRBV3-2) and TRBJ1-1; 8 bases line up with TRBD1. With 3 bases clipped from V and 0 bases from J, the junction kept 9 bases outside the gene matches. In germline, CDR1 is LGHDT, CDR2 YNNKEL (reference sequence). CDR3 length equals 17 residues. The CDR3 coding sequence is TGTGCCAGCAGCCATTTCTGGACAGGGAACATGAACACTGAAGCTTTCTTT. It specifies CASSHFWTGNMNTEAFF.

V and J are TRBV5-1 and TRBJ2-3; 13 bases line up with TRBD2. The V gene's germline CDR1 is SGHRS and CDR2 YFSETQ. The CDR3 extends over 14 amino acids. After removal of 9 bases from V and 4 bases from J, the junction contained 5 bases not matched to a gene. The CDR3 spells CATKGLAGPDTQYF. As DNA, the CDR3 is TGCGCCACTAAGGGACTAGCGGGACCAGATACGCAGTATTTT.

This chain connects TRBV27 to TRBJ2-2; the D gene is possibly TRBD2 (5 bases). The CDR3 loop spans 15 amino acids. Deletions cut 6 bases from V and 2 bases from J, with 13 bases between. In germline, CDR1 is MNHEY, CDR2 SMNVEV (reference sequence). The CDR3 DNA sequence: TGTGCCAGCAGCTCTCTCGGGGTCAACACCGGGGAGCTGTTTTTT. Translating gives CASSSLGVNTGELFF.

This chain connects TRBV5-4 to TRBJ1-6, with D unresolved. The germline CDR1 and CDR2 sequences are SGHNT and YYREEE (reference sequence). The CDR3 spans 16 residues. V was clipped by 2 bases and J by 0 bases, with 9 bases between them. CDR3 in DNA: TGTGCCAGCAGCTTTGTGACCAGCTCCTATAATTCACCCCTCCACTTT. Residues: CASSFVTSSYNSPLHF.

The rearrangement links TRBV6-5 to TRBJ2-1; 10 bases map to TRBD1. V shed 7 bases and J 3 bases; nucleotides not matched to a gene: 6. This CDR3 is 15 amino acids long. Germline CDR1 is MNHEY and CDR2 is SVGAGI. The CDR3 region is CASTQTGGSYNEQFF. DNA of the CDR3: TGTGCCAGCACCCAGACAGGGGGCAGCTACAATGAGCAGTTCTTC.

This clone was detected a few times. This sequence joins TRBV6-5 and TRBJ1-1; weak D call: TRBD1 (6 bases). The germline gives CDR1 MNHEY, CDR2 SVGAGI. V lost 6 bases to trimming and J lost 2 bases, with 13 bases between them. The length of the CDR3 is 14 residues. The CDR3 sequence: CASSAGTPNTEAFF. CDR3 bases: TGTGCCAGCAGCGCCGGGACACCTAACACTGAAGCTTTCTTT.

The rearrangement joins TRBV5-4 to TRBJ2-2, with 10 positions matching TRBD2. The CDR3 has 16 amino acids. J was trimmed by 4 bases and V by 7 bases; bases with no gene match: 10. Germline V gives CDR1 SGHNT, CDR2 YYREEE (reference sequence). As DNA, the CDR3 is TGTGCCAGCCAGCAGACAAGCGGGAGGGGCACCGGGGAGCTGTTTTTT. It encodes CASQQTSGRGTGELFF.

The CDR3 sequence is CASSLGASGTDTQYF. In DNA form, the CDR3 reads TGTGCCAGCAGCTTAGGGGCTAGCGGGACAGATACGCAGTATTTT. The rearrangement uses TRBV7-2 and TRBJ2-3; 8 bases line up with TRBD2. The CDR3 consists of 15 residues. V was clipped by 1 base and J by 3 bases; unmatched bases: 3. Germline V gene sequence: CDR1 SGHTA, CDR2 FQGNSA.

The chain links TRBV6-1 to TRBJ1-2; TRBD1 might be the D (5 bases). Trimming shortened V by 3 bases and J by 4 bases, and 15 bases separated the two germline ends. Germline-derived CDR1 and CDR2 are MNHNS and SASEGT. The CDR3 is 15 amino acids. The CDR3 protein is CASSDEAAGPYGYTF. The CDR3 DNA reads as TGTGCCAGCAGTGACGAGGCCGCAGGGCCCTATGGCTACACCTTC.

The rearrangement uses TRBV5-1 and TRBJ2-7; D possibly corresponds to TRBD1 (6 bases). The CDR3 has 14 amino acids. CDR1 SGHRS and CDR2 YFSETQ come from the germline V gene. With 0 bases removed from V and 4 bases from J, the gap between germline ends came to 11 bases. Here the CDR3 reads CASSLGDNGYEQYF. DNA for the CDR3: TGCGCCAGCAGCTTGGGGGACAACGGATACGAGCAGTACTTC.

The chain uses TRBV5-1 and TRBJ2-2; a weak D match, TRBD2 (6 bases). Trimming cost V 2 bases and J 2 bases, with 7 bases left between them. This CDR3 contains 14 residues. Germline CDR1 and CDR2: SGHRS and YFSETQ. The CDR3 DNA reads TGCGCCAGCAGCTTTAGCGGAAACACCGGGGAGCTGTTTTTT. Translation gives CASSFSGNTGELFF.

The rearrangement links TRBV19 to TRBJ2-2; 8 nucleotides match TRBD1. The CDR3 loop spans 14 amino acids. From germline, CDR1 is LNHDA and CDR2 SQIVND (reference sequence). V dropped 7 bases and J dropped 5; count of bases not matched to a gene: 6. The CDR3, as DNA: TGTGCCAGTACAGACAGGGGCTGGACCGGGGAGCTGTTTTTT. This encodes CASTDRGWTGELFF.

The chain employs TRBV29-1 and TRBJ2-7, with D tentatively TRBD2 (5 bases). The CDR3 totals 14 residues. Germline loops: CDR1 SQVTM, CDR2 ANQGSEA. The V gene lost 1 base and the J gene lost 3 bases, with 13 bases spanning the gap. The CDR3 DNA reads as TGCAGCGTTGAAGGGGAGAGTCTCTACTACGAGCAGTACTTC. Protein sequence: CSVEGESLYYEQYF.

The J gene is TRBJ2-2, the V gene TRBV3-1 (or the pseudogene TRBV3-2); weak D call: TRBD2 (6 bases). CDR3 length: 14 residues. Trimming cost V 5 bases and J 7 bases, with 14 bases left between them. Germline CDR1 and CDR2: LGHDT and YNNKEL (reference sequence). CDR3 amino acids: CASSRTTRGGELFF. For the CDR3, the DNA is TGTGCCAGCAGCAGGACTACCCGGGGCGGGGAGCTGTTTTTT.

In nucleotides, the CDR3 is TGTGCCAGCAGCCAAGTCCTTCCGGGAGTTAAGTACGAGCAGTACTTC. Protein: CASSQVLPGVKYEQYF. V and J are TRBV3-1 (or the pseudogene TRBV3-2) and TRBJ2-7; the D gene is possibly TRBD2 (6 bases). The CDR3 runs 16 residues. Germline assignment: CDR1 LGHDT and CDR2 YNNKEL (reference sequence). V was clipped by 1 base and J by 4 bases, with 17 bases between them.

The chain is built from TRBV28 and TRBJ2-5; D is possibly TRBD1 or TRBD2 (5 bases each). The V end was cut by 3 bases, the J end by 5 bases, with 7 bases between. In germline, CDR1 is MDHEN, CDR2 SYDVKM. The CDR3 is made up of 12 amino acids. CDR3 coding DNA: TGTGCCAGCAGTTTGGGGGTGGAGACCCAGTACTTC. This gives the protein CASSLGVETQYF.

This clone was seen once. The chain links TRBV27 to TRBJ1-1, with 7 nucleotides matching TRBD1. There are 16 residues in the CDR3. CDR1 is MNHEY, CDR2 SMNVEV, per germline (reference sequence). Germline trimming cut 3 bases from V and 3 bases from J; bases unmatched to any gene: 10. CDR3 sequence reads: CASSLVGTARDTEAFF. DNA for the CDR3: TGTGCCAGCAGTTTGGTGGGGACAGCGAGGGACACTGAAGCTTTCTTT.